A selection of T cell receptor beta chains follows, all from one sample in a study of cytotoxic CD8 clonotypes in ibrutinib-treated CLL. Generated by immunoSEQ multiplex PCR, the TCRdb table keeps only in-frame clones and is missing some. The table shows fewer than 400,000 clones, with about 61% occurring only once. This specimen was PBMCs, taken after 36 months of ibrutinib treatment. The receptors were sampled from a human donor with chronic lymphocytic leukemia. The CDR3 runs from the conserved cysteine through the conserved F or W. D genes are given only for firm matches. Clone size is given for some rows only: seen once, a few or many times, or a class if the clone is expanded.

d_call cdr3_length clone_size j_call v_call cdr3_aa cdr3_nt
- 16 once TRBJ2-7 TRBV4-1 CASSQDHDTLDYEQYF TGCGCCAGCAGCCAAGATCACGATACTCTGGACTACGAGCAGTACTTC
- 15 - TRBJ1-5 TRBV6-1 CASSESVNSNQPQHF TGTGCCAGCAGTGAGTCGGTGAATAGCAATCAGCCCCAGCATTTT
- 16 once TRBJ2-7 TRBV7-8 CASSSHRVVSSYEQYF TGTGCCAGCAGCTCCCACAGGGTCGTCAGCTCCTACGAGCAATACTTC
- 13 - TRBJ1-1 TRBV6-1 CASSELVNTEAFF TGTGCCAGCAGTGAATTGGTGAACACTGAAGCTTTCTTT
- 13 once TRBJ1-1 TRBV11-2 CASSLGAITEAFF TGTGCCAGCAGCTTAGGGGCCATCACTGAAGCTTTCTTT
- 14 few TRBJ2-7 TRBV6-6 CASSYSHQAYEQYF TGTGCCAGCAGTTATAGTCATCAGGCCTACGAGCAGTACTTC
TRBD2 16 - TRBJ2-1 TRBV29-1 CSVVQLAGGLLNEQFF TGCAGCGTGGTACAGCTAGCGGGAGGGCTTTTGAATGAGCAGTTCTTC
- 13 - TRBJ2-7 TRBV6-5 CASSYTPAHEQYF TGTGCCAGCAGTTATACACCGGCACACGAGCAGTACTTC
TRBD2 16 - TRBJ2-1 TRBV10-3 CARTGLAEKRYNEQFF TGTGCCAGAACCGGACTAGCGGAAAAACGATACAATGAGCAGTTCTTC
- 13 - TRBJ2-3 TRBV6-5 CASTNWGGDTQYF TGTGCCAGCACCAACTGGGGTGGAGATACGCAGTATTTT
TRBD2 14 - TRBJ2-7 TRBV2 CASDTGTRSYEQYF TGTGCCAGCGACACCGGGACTAGGTCCTACGAGCAGTACTTC
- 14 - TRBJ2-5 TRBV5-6 CASSLVDSEYTQYF TGTGCCAGCAGCTTGGTCGACAGTGAATATACCCAGTACTTC
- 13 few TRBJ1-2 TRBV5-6 CASSLGPNYGYTF TGTGCCAGCAGCTTGGGTCCTAACTATGGCTACACCTTC
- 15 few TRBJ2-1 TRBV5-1 CASSLSESSYNEQFF TGCGCCAGCAGCTTGTCGGAAAGCTCCTACAATGAGCAGTTCTTC
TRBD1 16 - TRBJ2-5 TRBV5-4 CASSRLQGAKQETQYF TGTGCCAGCAGCCGGTTACAGGGGGCGAAACAAGAGACCCAGTACTTC
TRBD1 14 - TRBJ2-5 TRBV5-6 CASSLQGAWETQYF TGTGCCAGCAGCTTGCAGGGGGCCTGGGAGACCCAGTACTTC
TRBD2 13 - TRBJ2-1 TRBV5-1 CASSHGGANEQFF TGCGCCAGCAGCCACGGGGGGGCTAATGAGCAGTTCTTC
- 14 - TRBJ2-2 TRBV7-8 CASNPDSSTGELFF TGTGCCAGCAACCCTGATTCGAGCACCGGGGAGCTGTTTTTT
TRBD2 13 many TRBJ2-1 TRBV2 CASSAGDYELEFF TGTGCCAGCAGTGCCGGGGACTACGAGCTTGAGTTCTTC
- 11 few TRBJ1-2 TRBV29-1 CSVEWADGYTF TGCAGCGTTGAGTGGGCAGATGGCTACACCTTC
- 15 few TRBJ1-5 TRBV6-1 CASSEGPGTHQPQHF TGTGCCAGCAGTGAAGGGCCGGGGACGCACCAGCCCCAGCATTTT
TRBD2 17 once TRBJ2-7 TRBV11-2 CASSLTSPSGSMHEQYF TGTGCCAGCAGCTTAACTTCGCCTAGCGGGAGTATGCACGAGCAGTACTTC
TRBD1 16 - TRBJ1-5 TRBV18 CASSGQAGDSNQPQHF TGTGCCAGCTCAGGACAGGCCGGAGATAGCAATCAGCCCCAGCATTTT
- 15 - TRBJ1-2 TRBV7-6 CASSLEADGVRGYTF TGTGCCAGCAGCTTAGAGGCGGACGGGGTCAGGGGCTACACCTTC
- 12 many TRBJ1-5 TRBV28 CASSFFPEPQHF TGTGCCAGCAGTTTCTTTCCTGAGCCCCAGCATTTT
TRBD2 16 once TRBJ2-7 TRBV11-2 CASSLELAGETHEQYF TGTGCCAGCAGCTTAGAACTAGCGGGGGAGACTCACGAGCAGTACTTC
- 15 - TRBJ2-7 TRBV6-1 CASSETHPLYYEQYF TGTGCCAGCAGTGAGACTCACCCCCTCTACTACGAGCAGTACTTC
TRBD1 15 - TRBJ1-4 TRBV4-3 CASSQDRQGNEKLFF TGCGCCAGCAGCCAAGATCGACAGGGAAATGAAAAACTGTTTTTT
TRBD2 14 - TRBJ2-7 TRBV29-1 CSAWTSGISYEQYF TGCAGCGCCTGGACTAGCGGGATCTCCTACGAGCAGTACTTC
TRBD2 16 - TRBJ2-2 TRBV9 CASSPIPGLATGELFF TGTGCCAGCAGCCCCATACCGGGACTAGCAACTGGGGAGCTGTTTTTT
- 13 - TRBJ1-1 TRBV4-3 CASSQDQAAEAFF TGCGCCAGCAGCCAAGATCAGGCCGCTGAAGCTTTCTTT
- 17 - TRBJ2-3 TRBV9 CASSVETGPSVGDTQYF TGTGCCAGCAGCGTAGAAACGGGACCTAGCGTGGGAGATACGCAGTATTTT
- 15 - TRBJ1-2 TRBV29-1 CSVVRGSGTNYGYTF TGCAGCGTGGTAAGAGGGTCAGGAACTAACTATGGCTACACCTTC
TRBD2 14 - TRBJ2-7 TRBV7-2 CASSVPGLAVEQYF TGTGCCAGCAGCGTCCCGGGACTAGCGGTCGAGCAGTACTTC
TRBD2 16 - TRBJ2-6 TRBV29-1 CSVLPPAGAGANVLTF TGCAGCGTTTTACCCCCCGCGGGGGCTGGGGCCAACGTCCTGACTTTC
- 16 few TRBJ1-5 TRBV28 CASSFTGLGVSQPQHF TGTGCCAGCAGTTTCACAGGGTTGGGCGTTAGTCAGCCCCAGCATTTT
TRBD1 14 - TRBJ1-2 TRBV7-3 CASSLGTGPYGYTF TGTGCCAGCAGCTTGGGGACAGGGCCCTATGGCTACACCTTC
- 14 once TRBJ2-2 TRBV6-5 CASELGPGGGELFF TGTGCCAGCGAGCTTGGACCCGGCGGCGGGGAGCTGTTTTTT
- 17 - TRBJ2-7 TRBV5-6 CASSLFFYRDGAYEQYF TGTGCCAGCAGCTTGTTTTTTTATCGTGACGGAGCCTACGAGCAGTACTTC
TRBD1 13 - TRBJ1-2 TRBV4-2 CASSQTGNYGYTF TGTGCCAGCAGCCAGACAGGGAACTATGGCTACACCTTC
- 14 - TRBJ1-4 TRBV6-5 CASSYSTDNEKLFF TGTGCCAGCAGTTACTCAACAGATAATGAAAAACTGTTTTTT
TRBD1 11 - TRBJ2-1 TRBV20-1 CSATPGGEQFF TGCAGTGCTACCCCAGGGGGCGAGCAGTTCTTC
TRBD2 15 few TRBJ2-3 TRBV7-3 CASSFSGGRPDTQYF TGTGCCAGCAGCTTTAGCGGGGGCCGACCAGATACGCAGTATTTT
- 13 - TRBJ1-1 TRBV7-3 CASRAGKNTEAFF TGTGCCAGCAGGGCTGGGAAGAACACTGAAGCTTTCTTT
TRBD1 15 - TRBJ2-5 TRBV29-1 CSVAFPDRVQETQYF TGCAGCGTCGCGTTCCCAGACAGGGTCCAAGAGACCCAGTACTTC
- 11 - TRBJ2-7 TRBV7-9 CASSSDYEQYF TGTGCCAGCAGCTCCGATTACGAGCAGTACTTC
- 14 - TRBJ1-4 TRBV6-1 CASSAGRVNEKLFF TGTGCCAGCAGCGCGGGACGAGTCAATGAAAAACTGTTTTTT
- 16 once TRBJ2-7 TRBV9 CASSVAGQANSYEQYF TGTGCCAGCAGCGTAGCGGGGCAGGCCAACTCCTACGAGCAGTACTTC
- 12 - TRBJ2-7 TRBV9 CASSQDRREQYF TGTGCCAGCAGCCAAGATCGGCGGGAGCAGTACTTC
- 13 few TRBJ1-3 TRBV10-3 CAIGLDSGNTIYF TGTGCCATCGGTCTAGACTCTGGAAACACCATATATTTT
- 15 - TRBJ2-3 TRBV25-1 CASSGGRGSTDTQYF TGTGCCAGCAGTGGGGGAAGGGGAAGCACAGATACGCAGTATTTT
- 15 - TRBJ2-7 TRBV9 CASSASGGALYEQYF TGTGCCAGCAGCGCCAGCGGAGGGGCCCTCTACGAGCAGTATTTC
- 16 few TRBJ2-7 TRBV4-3 CASSQRRWGSTYEQYF TGCGCCAGCAGCCAACGTCGGTGGGGCAGTACCTACGAGCAGTACTTC
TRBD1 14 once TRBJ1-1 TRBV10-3 CATTAPDRETEAFF TGTGCCACCACCGCGCCCGACAGGGAAACTGAAGCTTTCTTT